This TCR beta chain was found in a study of CD4 T cell repertoires in COVID-19. A note on this clone: The antigen is not known.

The study, taken as a whole, reports: Several top expanded SARS-CoV-2-reactive clonotypes were shared by two or three memory subsets.

Assay used: immunoSEQ multiplex PCR; TCRdb lists only in-frame clones, some missing. The top ten clones hold around 0.63% of a sample with about 22,000 clones, around nine tenths of them seen once. Sequencing was done directly on freshly isolated, uncultured memory T cells. The CDR3 length is 16 residues. The germline V gene encodes CDR1 SGHVS and CDR2 FQNEAQ. Losses at the gene ends were 7 bases for V and 1 base for J; bases not matched to a gene: 6. The sample here was central memory CD4+ T cells from blood, taken before the COVID-19 pandemic. The TCR was taken from a human donor who had COVID-19. The rearrangement links TRBV7-8 to TRBJ2-3, with TRBD2 matching over 12 bases. The CDR3 coding sequence is TGTGCCAGCAAGACAAGGACTAGCGGGGGCACAGATACGCAGTATTTT. Translating gives CASKTRTSGGTDTQYF.